The clone carrying this T cell receptor (beta chain) has just a few counts. The antigen is undetermined. One entry per CDR3 protein results from TCRdb running MiXCR on the 5' RACE reads. There are 350,000 to 450,000 distinct CDR3 sequences in the sample; about 18% occur only once, and 10% to 15% lies in the top ten. The source of the sample is a study of identical twins. General study results and limits: Reduced insertions were recorded for abundant cord blood beta clonotypes, with no such pattern in memory repertoires.

The germline V gene has CDR1 MNHEY and CDR2 SVGEGT. Trimming took 1 base from V and 2 from J; bases not matched to a gene: 3. The CDR3 is made up of 15 amino acids. The specimen was naive T cells sorted from blood. This clonotype was sampled from a man between 50 and 59 years old in good health. This rearrangement joins TRBV6-2 or TRBV6-3 to TRBJ2-7, with TRBD2 identical over 9 bases. DNA for the CDR3: TGTGCCAGCAGTTACTTGGGACTAGCAGCCTACGAGCAGTACTTC. This gives the protein CASSYLGLAAYEQYF.